This TCR beta chain is drawn from a study of shared clonotypes between healthy human individuals. The naive CD8 fraction comprised CD45RO-negative cells positively selected for CCR7 and excluded terminally differentiated effector memory CD45RA+ cells. Study conclusions and caveats: Clonotypes shared by all four sorted-subset donors had higher generation probabilities than non-shared clonotypes.

Samples underwent the assay at deep level. TCRdb's table, derived via immunoSEQ multiplex PCR, lists solely in-frame clones and lacks some. Of a few million clones in the sample, 80% to 95% are singletons; the top ten hold about 1.6%. About this clone: The antigen is undetermined.

The sequence derives from a young man in good health. Some clones in this sample may be carry-over from other donors' samples. Sequenced: naive CD8+ T cells from PBMCs.

The CDR3 DNA reads TGTGCCAGCATGACCCGCCCGCCGGAGCAGTTCTTC. Protein: CASMTRPPEQFF. The V call is TRBV2, the J call TRBJ2-1; unclear D gene. Germline V CDR1 and CDR2: SNHLY, FYNNEI. The V and J ends lost 7 bases and 10 bases respectively, with 14 bases between them. This CDR3 spans 12 amino acids. Based on the CDR3 plus reference TRBV2 and TRBJ2-1, the full variable domain is EPEVTQTPSHQVTQMGQEVILRCVPISNHLYFYWYRQILGQKVEFLVSFYNNEISEKSEIFDDQFSVERPDGSNFTLKIRSTKLEDSAMYFCASMTRPPEQFFGPGTRLTVL.